This T cell receptor (beta chain) originates from a study of blood T cell repertoires in COVID-19 (dated by TCRdb to 2019 to 2021). Study-level background: Collaborator samples came from the United States, Italy and Spain and covered acute and convalescent phases of COVID-19. The prospective study material was composed of cDNA or gDNA derived from T cells, B-cell-depleted T cells, or PBMCs. Deeply sampled blood TCRbeta repertoires from subjects exposed to, actively infected with, or recovered from COVID-19 were included in the dataset. The repertoires were made available in a free public database intended to serve as a resource for research on the immune response to SARS-CoV-2. Samples were obtained from the ongoing ImmuneRACE study (first 160 participants) and from 1,254 subjects provided by 6 global collaborators. A de-identified subject ID, COVID-19 status, age in years and sex were almost always included in the sample metadata. Where available, HLA class I and class II types were obtained from metadata supplied by the sample provider rather than from assay-based typing. Points the paper makes about the study in general: How much clinical and demographic metadata was included differed by source and by participant, and the metadata was provided uncurated.

TCRbeta CDR3 regions were amplified from genomic DNA by means of the immunoSEQ Assay, a bias-controlled multiplex PCR. The paper's data handling went like this. The number of nucleated cells in each sample was estimated from the amplification of reference gene primers within the assay. Sequence reads were collapsed and filtered to measure the absolute abundance of every unique TCRbeta CDR3 rearrangement. For each sample, productive Simpson clonality was calculated as the square root of Simpson's diversity index over productive rearrangements. The table comes from immuneACCESS by way of TCRdb, which keeps in-frame sequences with V and J called. Part of the clones is missing from these tables; in studies checked, under half for an unresolved V gene and the rest for unknown reasons. V and J calls plus clone size are reproduced from that table; the DNA served to infer D and trimming. The sample table holds 110,000 or so clones, of which 80% to 85% were seen once. The top ten clones comprise less than 20% of the sample.

Note on this clone: Its antigen remains undetermined. Base-call qualities are not available, and no considerably larger clone is one nucleotide away.

Each collaborating institution followed its own protocols to collect whole blood in K2EDTA tubes. For TCRbeta analysis, collaborator samples were shipped as frozen whole blood, as isolated PBMCs, or as DNA extracted from either sample type. The CDR3 goes from the cysteine to the phenylalanine over 13 residues. Only the CDR3 region is kept as DNA, spanning 39 bases read in frame from base 1. The junction carries 9 bases between V and J, which are trimmed by 1 base and 6 bases respectively. CDR1 and CDR2 were assigned from the germline V gene as SGHTA and FQGNSA. What was sequenced was peripheral blood. Recombination joined TRBV7-2 with TRBJ1-1, with a weak D call of TRBD1 (6 bases match). The TCR sequence derives from a woman at least 80 years old with acute or convalescent COVID-19. Read as DNA, the sequence is TGTGCCAGCAGCTTAGAGGGGGTGGCTGAAGCTTTCTTT. Its translation is CASSLEGVAEAFF.